These 25 T cell receptor beta chains were all obtained from the same sample, sequenced in a study of OX40 agonist ivuxolimab in advanced cancers. Library preparation was by the immunoSEQ multiplex PCR assay. TCRdb provides this immuneACCESS table in a form limited to in-frame rearrangements. Some clones are lacking; in checked studies, under half of them reflect an unresolved V gene, and why the rest are absent is not known. The sample includes 45,000 to 55,000 clones, with 80% to 90% observed a single time. The ten most abundant clones make up 9% to 10% of the sample. The material sequenced was CD4+ or CD8+ T cells sorted from blood, taken in a trial of the OX40 agonist ivuxolimab. The receptors shown here come from an adult with an advanced solid tumor such as melanoma, head and neck, liver or kidney cancer.

The chain uses TRBV28 and TRBJ2-3, with TRBD1 matching over 10 bases. The CDR3 runs 17 residues. The V gene's germline CDR1 is MDHEN and CDR2 SYDVKM. The V segment lost 7 bases and the J segment 4 bases; nucleotides outside the gene matches: 14. The CDR3: CASTGTGVYGGADTQYF. CDR3 nucleotide sequence: TGTGCCAGCACGGGGACAGGGGTGTATGGCGGGGCAGATACGCAGTATTTT. Full variable domain (outside the CDR3, taken from reference TRBV28 and TRBJ2-3): DVKVTQSSRYLVKRTGEKVFLECVQDMDHENMFWYRQDPGLGLRLIYFSYDVKMKEKGDIPEGYSVSREKKERFSLILESASTNQTSMYLCASTGTGVYGGADTQYFGPGTRLTVL.

The chain carries TRBV7-9 and TRBJ2-7, with 7 nucleotides matching TRBD2. Germline V gene sequence: CDR1 SEHNR, CDR2 FQNEAQ (reference sequence). After removal of 8 bases from V and 3 bases from J, the junction contained 1 base not matched to a gene. The CDR3 contains 11 residues. CDR3 residues: CASGTNYEQYF. DNA for the CDR3: TGTGCCAGCGGGACTAACTACGAGCAGTACTTC.

A single count supports this clone. This chain uses TRBV5-3 with TRBJ2-7; D possibly corresponds to TRBD1 (6 bases). TRBV5-3 is designated an ORF whose function remains uncertain. The CDR3 length is 12 residues. V was trimmed by 8 bases and J by 3 bases, leaving 12 bases between them. The CDR3 spells CASSRDIYEQYF. CDR3 sequence (DNA): TGTGCCAGCAGCCGGGACATCTACGAGCAGTACTTC.

CDR3 sequence: CASSFSVTLGPDTQYF. The CDR3 DNA follows: TGTGCCAGCAGCTTTTCTGTGACACTGGGCCCAGATACGCAGTATTTT. The chain employs TRBV7-9 and TRBJ2-3; no definite D call. The CDR3 spans 16 residues. Per the germline V gene, CDR1 is SEHNR and CDR2 is FQNEAQ (reference sequence). V lost 3 bases and J 4 bases, leaving 17 bases between the germline ends.

The chain is built from TRBV30 and TRBJ2-5; 10 bases agree with TRBD2. The germline gives CDR1 GTSNPN, CDR2 SVGIG (reference sequence). The CDR3 has 14 amino acids. V trimming: 0 bases; J trimming: 5 bases; junction bases outside the gene matches: 3. This CDR3 is CAWSVNSGRETQYF. As DNA, the CDR3 is TGTGCCTGGAGTGTTAATAGCGGGAGGGAGACCCAGTACTTC.

Only one count was recorded for this clone. V gene TRBV6-1 combines with J gene TRBJ2-5; the D gene is possibly TRBD2 (7 bases). Between the trimmed V and J ends, which lost 0 bases and 5 bases, there was a span of 13 bases. The CDR3 runs to 15 residues. Germline V gene data show CDR1 as MNHNS and CDR2 as SASEGT. CDR3 protein: CASSEARGAAETQYF. The CDR3 coding sequence is TGTGCCAGCAGTGAAGCCCGGGGGGCCGCGGAGACCCAGTACTTC.

The CDR3 loop is CASSLEGQAATNEKLFF. The CDR3 DNA sequence: TGTGCCAGCAGCTTGGAGGGGCAGGCCGCAACTAATGAAAAACTGTTTTTT. The genes are TRBV5-8 and TRBJ1-4, with TRBD1 as a possible D gene (5 bases). The germline V gene encodes CDR1 SGHTS and CDR2 YDEGEE. This CDR3 has 17 amino acids. V dropped 0 bases and J dropped 0 bases, with 12 bases sitting between them.

This chain joins TRBV6-5 and TRBJ1-2, with 8 bases lining up with TRBD1. J was trimmed by 3 bases and V by 6 bases; bases with no gene match: 9. This CDR3 has 15 residues. CDR1 is MNHEY, CDR2 SVGAGI, per germline. The CDR3 DNA follows: TGTGCCAGCAGCCGCCCGGACAGGGTCTACTATGGCTACACCTTC. Amino acid sequence: CASSRPDRVYYGYTF.

V gene TRBV11-1 combines with J gene TRBJ1-2, with D unresolved. The CDR3 runs 14 residues. Looked up from germline, CDR1 is SGHAT and CDR2 is FQDESV (reference sequence). Trimming took 5 bases from V and 2 from J, leaving 12 bases between them. CDR3 loop: CASSPRVSNYGYTF. The CDR3 DNA reads as TGTGCCAGCAGCCCGCGGGTTTCGAACTATGGCTACACCTTC.

The chain combines TRBV2 with TRBJ2-5; a weak D match, TRBD1 (6 bases). Trimming removed 7 bases at V and 4 bases at J, with 13 bases between. The germline V gene encodes CDR1 SNHLY and CDR2 FYNNEI. The CDR3 spans 13 residues. The CDR3 here is CASNYQGRETQYF. The CDR3 DNA is TGTGCCAGCAATTACCAGGGGCGAGAGACCCAGTACTTC.

The chain joins TRBV5-6 to TRBJ2-1, with a weak D call TRBD1 (6 bases). The CDR3 totals 16 residues. Trimming removed 3 bases at V and 2 bases at J, with 15 bases between. CDR1 and CDR2 from the germline V gene are SGHDT and YYEEEE. CDR3 in DNA: TGTGCCAGCAGCTCGAGGGGGACGGACGCCTACAATGAGCAGTTCTTC. Translating it yields CASSSRGTDAYNEQFF.

This chain joins TRBV15 and TRBJ2-5; D gene unclear. V dropped 8 bases and J dropped 5 bases, with 9 bases sitting between them. The CDR3 spans 11 residues. Germline CDR1 LNHNV, CDR2 YYDKDF (reference sequence). This CDR3 reads CATRRYETQYF. The CDR3 DNA is TGTGCCACCCGGAGATATGAGACCCAGTACTTC.

The rearrangement joins TRBV5-5 to TRBJ2-2; 7 bases are a match to TRBD2. The germline CDR1 and CDR2 sequences are SGHKS and YYEKEE (reference sequence). The CDR3 is 14 amino acids. The ends lost 2 bases at V and 4 bases at J; junction bases unmatched: 2. The CDR3 protein is CASSLAGITGELFF. The CDR3 DNA follows: TGTGCCAGCAGCTTAGCGGGGATCACCGGGGAGCTGTTTTTT.

The chain links TRBV7-3 to TRBJ2-7; D call uncertain. The germline V gene encodes CDR1 SGHTA and CDR2 FQGTGA. Trimming pared 4 bases from V and 4 bases from J, leaving 11 bases between. CDR3 length equals 13 residues. The CDR3 nucleotides are TGTGCCAGCAGCTCCCTCCCCGGGTACGAGCAGTACTTC. It encodes CASSSLPGYEQYF.

Here the CDR3 DNA reads TGTGCCAGCGGGCCAGGGGGTTTCTATAATGAAAAACTGTTTTTT. Translation gives CASGPGGFYNEKLFF. The chain recombines TRBV28 with TRBJ1-4, with 7 bases aligning to TRBD1. Germline lookup yields CDR1 MDHEN and CDR2 SYDVKM. V lost 8 bases to trimming and J lost 4 bases; unmatched junction nucleotides: 10. This CDR3 has 15 residues.

This clone was recorded only once. This rearrangement joins TRBV9 to TRBJ2-5; 11 nucleotides match TRBD1. The CDR3 contains 14 residues. Trimming took 4 bases from V and 5 from J; bases not matched to a gene: 4. CDR1 SGDLS and CDR2 YYNGEE come from the germline V gene. The CDR3 nucleotides are TGTGCCAGCAGCCCTCGGACAGGGGGCGAGACCCAGTACTTC. As protein: CASSPRTGGETQYF. The full variable domain, completed using reference TRBV9 and TRBJ2-5, is DSGVTQTPKHLITATGQRVTLRCSPRSGDLSVYWYQQSLDQGLQFLIQYYNGEERAKGNILERFSAQQFPDLHSELNLSSLELGDSALYFCASSPRTGGETQYFGPGTRLLVL.

In its sample, this clone was seen a few times. The chain combines TRBV19 with TRBJ2-1; TRBD2 matches at 9 bases. Looked up from germline, CDR1 is LNHDA and CDR2 is SQIVND (reference sequence). The junction had 5 bases not matched to a gene; V was cut back by 1 base and J by 7 bases. This CDR3 is built from 15 residues. The CDR3 sequence is CASSIGSGSKNEQFF. CDR3 nucleotides: TGTGCCAGTAGTATAGGTAGCGGGAGTAAAAATGAGCAGTTCTTC.

This chain joins TRBV27 and TRBJ2-7, with D maybe TRBD1 (6 bases). Germline-derived CDR1 and CDR2 are MNHEY and SMNVEV (reference sequence). This CDR3 contains 13 residues. Trimming stripped 2 bases from V and 1 base from J, with 6 bases between. CDR3 amino acids: CASSLGTSYEQYF. The CDR3 bases are TGTGCCAGCAGTTTAGGGACATCCTACGAGCAGTACTTC.

The genes are TRBV5-1 and TRBJ2-7, with 9 positions matching TRBD1. This CDR3 region has 16 residues. The V gene end was trimmed by 3 bases and the J gene end by 3 bases; junction bases not matched to a gene: 10. From germline, CDR1 is SGHRS and CDR2 YFSETQ. In nucleotides, the CDR3 is TGCGCCAGCAGCTCGGACCGTGGGACAGGGCTCTACGAGCAGTACTTC. It translates to CASSSDRGTGLYEQYF.

This chain connects TRBV2 to TRBJ1-2; the D is unclear. There are 15 residues in the CDR3. Germline V gene data show CDR1 as SNHLY and CDR2 as FYNNEI. Trimming took 0 bases from V and 4 from J, leaving 12 bases between them. The CDR3 loop is CASSEAKDFGYGYTF. In DNA, the CDR3 is TGTGCCAGCAGTGAAGCAAAGGATTTCGGCTATGGCTACACCTTC.

The V gene is TRBV27, the J gene TRBJ1-2, with 9 bases lining up with TRBD1. In germline, CDR1 is MNHEY, CDR2 SMNVEV (reference sequence). V lost 5 bases, J lost 8 bases, and 6 bases stayed unmatched. CDR3 length: 13 amino acids. CDR3 residues: CASSPGTGRGYTF. For the CDR3, the DNA is TGTGCCAGCAGTCCCGGGACAGGGAGAGGCTACACCTTC.

The V and J genes are TRBV30 and TRBJ1-1, with D possibly TRBD1 on 5 matching bases. The V end was cut by 2 bases, the J end by 6 bases, with 13 bases between. Germline CDR1 and CDR2: GTSNPN and SVGIG (reference sequence). This CDR3 comprises 13 residues. The CDR3 nucleotides are TGTGCCTGGAGTACCGGCGGGGCCGCTGAAGCTTTCTTT. Translated: CAWSTGGAAEAFF.

Regarding this clone: A junction end diverges from the germline sequence, so it may reflect a read error. V gene TRBV7-9 combines with J gene TRBJ1-1; TRBD1 might be the D (6 bases). Germline V gives CDR1 SEHNR, CDR2 FQNEAQ (reference sequence). This CDR3 comprises 13 residues. The CDR3 region has the DNA TGTGCCAGCACCTTAATACAGGGTTTTGAAGCTTTCTTT. It codes for CASTLIQGFEAFF.

The chain couples TRBV7-3 to TRBJ1-6, with 9 bases matching TRBD1. Germline trimming cut 5 bases from V and 10 bases from J; bases unmatched to any gene: 9. The V gene's germline CDR1 is SGHTA and CDR2 FQGTGA. This CDR3 comprises 15 residues. The CDR3, as DNA: TGTGCCAGCAGCCCGGGACAGGGAGAGGCCTCACCCCTCCACTTT. This gives the protein CASSPGQGEASPLHF.

The V call is TRBV30, the J call TRBJ2-7; perhaps TRBD1 as D (5 bases). V lost 3 bases, J lost 7 bases, and 13 bases lay in between. The CDR3 covers 12 residues. Germline assignment: CDR1 GTSNPN and CDR2 SVGIG (reference sequence). CDR3 DNA sequence: TGTGCCTGGAGAATAGGGGTAGGGGAGCAGTACTTC. Amino acid sequence: CAWRIGVGEQYF.